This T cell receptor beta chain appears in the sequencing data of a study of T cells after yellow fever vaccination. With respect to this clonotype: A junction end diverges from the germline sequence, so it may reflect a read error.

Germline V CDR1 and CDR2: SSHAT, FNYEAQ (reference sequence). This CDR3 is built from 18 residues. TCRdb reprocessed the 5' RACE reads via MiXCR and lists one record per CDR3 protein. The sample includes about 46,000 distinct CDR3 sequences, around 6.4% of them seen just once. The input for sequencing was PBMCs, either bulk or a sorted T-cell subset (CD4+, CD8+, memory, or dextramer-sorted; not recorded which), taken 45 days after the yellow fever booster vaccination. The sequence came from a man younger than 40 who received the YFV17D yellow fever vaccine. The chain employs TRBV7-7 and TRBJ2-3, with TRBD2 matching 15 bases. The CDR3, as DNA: TGTGCTAGCAGCGCTCCCGGGACTAGCGGGAGGCCCGCAGATACGCAGTATTTT. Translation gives CASSAPGTSGRPADTQYF.